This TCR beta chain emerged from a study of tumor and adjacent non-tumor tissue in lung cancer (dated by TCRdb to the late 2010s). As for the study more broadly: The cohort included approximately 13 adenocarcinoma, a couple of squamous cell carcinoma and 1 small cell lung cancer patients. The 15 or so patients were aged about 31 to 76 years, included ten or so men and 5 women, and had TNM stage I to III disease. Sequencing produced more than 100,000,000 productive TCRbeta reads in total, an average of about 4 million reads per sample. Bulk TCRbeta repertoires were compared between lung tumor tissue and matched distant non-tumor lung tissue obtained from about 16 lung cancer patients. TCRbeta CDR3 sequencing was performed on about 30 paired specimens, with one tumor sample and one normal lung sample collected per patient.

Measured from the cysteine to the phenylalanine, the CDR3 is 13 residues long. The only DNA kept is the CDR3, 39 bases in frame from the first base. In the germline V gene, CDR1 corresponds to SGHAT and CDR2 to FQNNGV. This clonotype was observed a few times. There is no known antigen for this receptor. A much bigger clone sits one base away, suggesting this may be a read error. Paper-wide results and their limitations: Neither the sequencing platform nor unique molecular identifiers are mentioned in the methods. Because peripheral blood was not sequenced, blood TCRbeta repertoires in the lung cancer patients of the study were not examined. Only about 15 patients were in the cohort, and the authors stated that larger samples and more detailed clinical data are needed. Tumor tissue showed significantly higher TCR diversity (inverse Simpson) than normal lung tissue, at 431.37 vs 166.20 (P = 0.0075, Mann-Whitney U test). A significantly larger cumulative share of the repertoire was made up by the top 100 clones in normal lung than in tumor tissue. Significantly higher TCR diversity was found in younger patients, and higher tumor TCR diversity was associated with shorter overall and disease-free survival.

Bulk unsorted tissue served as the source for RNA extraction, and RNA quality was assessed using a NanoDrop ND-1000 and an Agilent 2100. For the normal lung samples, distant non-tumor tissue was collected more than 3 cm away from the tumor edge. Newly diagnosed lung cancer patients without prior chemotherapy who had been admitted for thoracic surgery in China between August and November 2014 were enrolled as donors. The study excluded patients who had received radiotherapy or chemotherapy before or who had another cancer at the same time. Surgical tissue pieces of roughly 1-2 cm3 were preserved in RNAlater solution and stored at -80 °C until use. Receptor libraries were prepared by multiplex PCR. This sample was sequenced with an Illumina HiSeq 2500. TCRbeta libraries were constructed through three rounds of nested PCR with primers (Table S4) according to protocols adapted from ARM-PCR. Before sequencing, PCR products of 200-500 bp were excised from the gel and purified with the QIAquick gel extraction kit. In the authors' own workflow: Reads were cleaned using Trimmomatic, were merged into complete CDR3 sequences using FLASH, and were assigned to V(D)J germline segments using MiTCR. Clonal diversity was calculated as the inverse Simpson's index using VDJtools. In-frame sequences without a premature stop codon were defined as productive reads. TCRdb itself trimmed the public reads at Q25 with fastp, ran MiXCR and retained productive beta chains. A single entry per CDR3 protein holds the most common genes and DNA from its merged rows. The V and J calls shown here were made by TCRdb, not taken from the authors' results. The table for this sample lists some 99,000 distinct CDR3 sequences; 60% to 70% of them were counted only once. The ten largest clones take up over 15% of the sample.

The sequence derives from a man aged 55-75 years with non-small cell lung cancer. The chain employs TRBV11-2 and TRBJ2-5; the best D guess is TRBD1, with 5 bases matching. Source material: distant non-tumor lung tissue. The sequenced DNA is TGTGCCAGCAGAGGGGCAGCCCAAGAGGCCCAGTACTTC. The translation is CASRGAAQEAQYF. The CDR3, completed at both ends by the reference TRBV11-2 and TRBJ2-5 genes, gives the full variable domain EAGVAQSPRYKIIEKRQSVAFWCNPISGHATLYWYQQILGQGPKLLIQFQNNGVVDDSQLPKDRFSAERLKGVDSTLKIQPAKLEDSAVYLCASRGAAQEAQYFGPGTRLLVL.